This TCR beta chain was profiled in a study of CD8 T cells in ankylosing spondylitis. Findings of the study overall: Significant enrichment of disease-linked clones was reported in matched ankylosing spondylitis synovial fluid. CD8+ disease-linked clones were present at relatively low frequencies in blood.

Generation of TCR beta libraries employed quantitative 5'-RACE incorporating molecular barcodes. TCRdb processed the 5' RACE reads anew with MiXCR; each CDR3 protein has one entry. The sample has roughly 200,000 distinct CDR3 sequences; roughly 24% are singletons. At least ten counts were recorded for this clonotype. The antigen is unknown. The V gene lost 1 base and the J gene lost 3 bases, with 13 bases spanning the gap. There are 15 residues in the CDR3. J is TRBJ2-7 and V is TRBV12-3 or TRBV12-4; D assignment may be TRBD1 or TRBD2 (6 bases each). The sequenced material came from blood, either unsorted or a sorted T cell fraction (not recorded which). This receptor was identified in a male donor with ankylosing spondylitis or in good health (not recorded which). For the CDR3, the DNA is TGTGCCAGCAGTTTAGGGGGGGCTGGGCTCTACGAGCAGTACTTC. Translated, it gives CASSLGGAGLYEQYF.